This passage covers 27 T cell receptor beta chains from one sample sequenced in a study of T-cell memory formation after mild COVID-19. TCRdb called the 5' RACE reads again in MiXCR, with one record for every CDR3 protein. Of approximately 480,000 distinct CDR3 sequences listed, over 15% were seen once; the top ten hold approximately 13%. Source material: PBMCs or a T cell subset sorted from them (not recorded which). Every receptor here comes from an adult woman who had mild COVID-19 (a few samples of this study predate the infection). Cell type and time point are not known.

This clonotype was counted only a few times. The chain couples TRBV12-3 or TRBV12-4 to TRBJ2-3; D is possibly TRBD2 (6 bases). The CDR3 contains 15 residues. V was shortened by 2 bases and J by 5 bases, with 14 bases between the two germline ends. The CDR3 nucleotides are TGTGCCAGCAGTTTATCCGGGGACTTTGGAGATACGCAGTATTTT. Its protein is CASSLSGDFGDTQYF.

This clonotype was counted only a few times. This sequence joins TRBV7-9 and TRBJ2-1, with 7 bases fitting TRBD2. Germline V gene lookup returns CDR1 SEHNR and CDR2 FQNEAQ (reference sequence). The CDR3 length is 14 residues. The V and J ends lost 1 base and 15 bases, in that order; junction bases with no gene match: 12. The DNA for the CDR3 is TGTGCCAGCAGCTTAGGACTAGCTATAGGTCCCACGTTCTTC. This translates into CASSLGLAIGPTFF.

This clonotype was found a few times. The rearrangement joins TRBV7-9 to TRBJ1-5; no firm D call. Germline V gene sequence: CDR1 SEHNR, CDR2 FQNEAQ (reference sequence). V lost 5 bases and J lost 3, with 17 bases in between. CDR3 size: 16 residues. The CDR3 sequence: CASSPTGGRYNQPQHF. CDR3 nucleotide sequence: TGTGCCAGCAGCCCCACCGGCGGGCGTTACAATCAGCCCCAGCATTTT. Filled out from reference TRBV7-9 and TRBJ1-5, the complete variable domain reads DTGVSQNPRHKITKRGQNVTFRCDPISEHNRLYWYRQTLGQGPEFLTYFQNEAQLEKSRLLSDRFSAERPKGSFSTLEIQRTEQGDSAMYLCASSPTGGRYNQPQHFGDGTRLSIL.

Only a few counts were recorded for this clonotype. The V call is TRBV12-3 or TRBV12-4, the J call TRBJ1-6; D remains ambiguous. There are 14 residues in the CDR3. V lost 3 bases to trimming and J lost 4 bases, with 7 bases between them. The CDR3 DNA reads as TGTGCCAGCAGTTTGCAGGCTTATAATTCACCCCTCCACTTT. It specifies CASSLQAYNSPLHF.

This clonotype showed up just a few times. This chain links TRBV5-1 with TRBJ2-5, with 8 bases that match TRBD1. V trimming: 4 bases; J trimming: 5 bases; junction bases outside the gene matches: 10. This CDR3 spans 15 amino acids. Per germline, CDR1 SGHRS and CDR2 YFSETQ. The CDR3 DNA sequence: TGCGCCAGCAGCATACAAGGACAGGGTGGGGAGACCCAGTACTTC. Translation: CASSIQGQGGETQYF.

This clonotype was recorded once. This chain uses TRBV12-3 or TRBV12-4 with TRBJ2-5; D may be TRBD2 (5 bases). CDR3 length: 13 residues. The V gene lost 3 bases and the J gene lost 5 bases, with 10 bases spanning the gap. CDR3: CASSFEGMETQYF. The CDR3 coding sequence is TGTGCCAGCAGTTTCGAGGGAATGGAGACCCAGTACTTC.

This clonotype has a handful of counts. This chain uses TRBV4-1 with TRBJ1-5; tentative D call: TRBD1 (5 bases). Germline loops: CDR1 MGHRA, CDR2 YSYEKL. The germline V and J ends were trimmed by 0 bases and 6 bases, with 21 bases remaining between them. The CDR3 is 18 amino acids. The CDR3 sequence: CASSQEGPGSAISQPQHF. The CDR3 DNA reads TGCGCCAGCAGCCAAGAAGGGCCAGGGTCTGCGATAAGTCAGCCCCAGCATTTT.

This clonotype was seen more than once but under ten times. The rearrangement joins TRBV15 to TRBJ2-2, with TRBD1 matching 7 bases. From germline, CDR1 is LNHNV and CDR2 YYDKDF (reference sequence). Losses at the gene ends were 5 bases for V and 7 bases for J; bases not matched to a gene: 7. The CDR3 extends over 14 amino acids. The CDR3, as DNA: TGTGCCACCAGCGGCAGGGGGTCCCACGGGGAGCTGTTTTTT. Translation gives CATSGRGSHGELFF.

This clonotype turned up a few times. The chain employs TRBV29-1 and TRBJ2-5; TRBD1 is a possible D gene (6 bases). The CDR3 consists of 14 residues. V lost 7 bases to trimming and J lost 4 bases, with 19 bases between them. Germline CDR1 reads SQVTM; CDR2 reads ANQGSEA. The DNA of the CDR3 is TGCAGCGCCTTGGGGGCAGGGGCGGGAGAGACCCAGTACTTC. Encoded protein: CSALGAGAGETQYF.

The gene calls are TRBV5-1 and TRBJ2-1, with 7 bases lining up with TRBD1. Germline V gene sequence: CDR1 SGHRS, CDR2 YFSETQ. Germline trimming cut 5 bases from V and 10 bases from J; bases unmatched to any gene: 12. The CDR3 runs to 14 residues. The CDR3 here is CASSYRDRVNEQFF. CDR3 nucleotide sequence: TGCGCCAGCAGTTACCGGGACAGAGTGAACGAGCAGTTCTTC.

This clonotype was picked up a small number of times. This sequence joins TRBV10-2 and TRBJ2-7; D is perhaps TRBD2 (6 bases). The length of the CDR3 is 13 residues. Germline V CDR1 and CDR2: WSHSY, SAAADI. Trimming removed 4 bases at V and 3 bases at J, with 10 bases between. The CDR3 here is CASSVGTYYEQYF. The CDR3 bases are TGCGCCAGCAGTGTAGGGACTTACTACGAGCAGTACTTC.

This clonotype was seen repeatedly, ten times or more. J is TRBJ2-1 and V is TRBV7-8, with TRBD2 as a possible D gene (6 bases). Between the trimmed V and J ends, which lost 2 bases and 12 bases, there was a span of 14 bases. There are 13 residues in the CDR3. The V gene's germline CDR1 is SGHVS and CDR2 FQNEAQ. CDR3 sequence (DNA): TGTGCCAGCAGCTTAACCGGGAGTTATGGGCAGTTCTTC. Amino acid sequence: CASSLTGSYGQFF.

This clonotype was observed a few times. The chain uses TRBV7-2 and TRBJ2-2; 7 bases fit TRBD2. The germline V gene has CDR1 SGHTA and CDR2 FQGNSA. V shed 1 base, J shed 6 bases, and the junction held 5 bases outside the gene matches. This CDR3 region has 15 residues. The CDR3 DNA follows: TGTGCCAGCAGCTTAGAGGGCCTAGCGGCCGGGGAGCTGTTTTTT. It codes for CASSLEGLAAGELFF.

This rearrangement joins TRBV5-1 to TRBJ2-7; TRBD2 might be the D (5 bases). The V gene's germline CDR1 is SGHRS and CDR2 YFSETQ. The V end lost 3 bases, the J end lost 2 bases, and 12 bases lay between the germline ends. The CDR3 runs to 14 residues. The CDR3 sequence is CASSWPGEPYEQYF. The CDR3 nucleotides are TGCGCCAGCAGCTGGCCCGGGGAACCCTACGAGCAGTACTTC.

This clonotype was detected only a few times. This chain links TRBV23-1 with TRBJ1-1; 9 positions match TRBD1. TRBV23-1 is treated as an ORF (open reading frame) with a function not yet certain. Unmatched junction bases numbered 7, after V lost 2 bases and J lost 3 bases. This CDR3 spans 16 amino acids. The CDR3 sequence is CASSQEQGTGYTEAFF. The CDR3 DNA is TGCGCCAGCAGTCAAGAACAGGGGACAGGGTACACTGAAGCTTTCTTT.

This sequence joins TRBV11-2 and TRBJ2-2, with D possibly TRBD2 on 6 matching bases. Between the trimmed V and J ends, which lost 3 bases and 4 bases, there was a span of 9 bases. CDR3 length: 14 amino acids. Per germline, CDR1 SGHAT and CDR2 FQNNGV. The CDR3 DNA reads as TGTGCCAGCAGCTTGAGACTAGGCACCGGGGAGCTGTTTTTT. This gives the protein CASSLRLGTGELFF.

A word on this clonotype: A junction boundary mismatches the germline segment, possibly from a read error. The chain links TRBV6-5 to TRBJ2-5, with TRBD1 as a possible D gene (6 bases). Germline assignment: CDR1 MNHEY and CDR2 SVGAGI. The CDR3 is 15 amino acids. CDR3 nucleotide sequence: TGTGCCAGCAGTGACAGGACAGCTTATCTAGAGACCCAGTACTTT. It is translated as CASSDRTAYLETQYF.

The J gene is TRBJ2-1, the V gene TRBV4-3; D could derive from TRBD1 or TRBD2 (5 bases each). V dropped 0 bases and J dropped 0 bases, with 12 bases sitting between them. The CDR3 length is 17 residues. The V gene's germline CDR1 is LGHNA and CDR2 YSLEER. CDR3 sequence (DNA): TGCGCCAGCAGCCAAGATCGTCCAGGGAGCTCCTACAATGAGCAGTTCTTC. Protein sequence: CASSQDRPGSSYNEQFF.

The rearrangement uses TRBV4-3 and TRBJ2-1, with 10 bases aligning to TRBD1. The CDR3 sequence is 19 residues long. Germline CDR1 is LGHNA and CDR2 is YSLEER. V gave up 0 bases and J gave up 1 base; unmatched junction bases: 9. CDR3 amino acids: CASSQDGTGVPTSYNEQFF. Here the CDR3 DNA reads TGCGCCAGCAGCCAAGACGGGACAGGGGTTCCTACTTCCTACAATGAGCAGTTCTTC.

This clonotype was seen more than once but under ten times. The rearrangement links TRBV24-1 to TRBJ1-5, with no clear D. The germline CDR1 and CDR2 sequences are KGHDR and SFDVKD. CDR3 length equals 12 residues. The V end was cut by 6 bases, the J end by 3 bases, with 5 bases between. CDR3 DNA: TGTGCCACCAGTAACGACAATCAGCCCCAGCATTTT. As protein: CATSNDNQPQHF.

This clonotype occurred a few times. The rearrangement joins TRBV5-6 to TRBJ2-1; D is uncertain. This CDR3 comprises 14 residues. With 1 base removed from V and 4 bases from J, the gap between germline ends came to 9 bases. The germline CDR1 and CDR2 sequences are SGHDT and YYEEEE. The CDR3 reads CASSLIRIYNEQFF. The CDR3 coding sequence is TGTGCCAGCAGCTTGATTAGGATTTACAATGAGCAGTTCTTC.

This clonotype was detected a few times. This chain joins TRBV12-3 or TRBV12-4 and TRBJ2-1; 7 nucleotides agree with TRBD2. V was clipped by 4 bases and J by 9 bases; unmatched bases: 9. This CDR3 region has 14 residues. The DNA of the CDR3 is TGTGCCAGCAGTTCGTTACGGGGGGTACGTGAGCAGTTCTTC. Protein product: CASSSLRGVREQFF.

This clonotype showed up many times. The genes are TRBV11-3 and TRBJ2-1; D is uncertain. CDR1 SGHNT and CDR2 YENEEA come from the germline V gene. V was trimmed by 1 base and J by 3 bases, leaving 13 bases between them. The CDR3 runs 16 residues. The CDR3 bases are TGTGCCAGCAGCTTAGCCGGGCACGGCCTCTACAATGAGCAGTTCTTC. It is translated as CASSLAGHGLYNEQFF.

This clonotype turned up a few times. V usage is TRBV6-1 and J usage is TRBJ2-5; 8 positions agree with TRBD1. Trimming took 7 bases from V and 7 from J; bases not matched to a gene: 5. The CDR3 extends over 12 amino acids. Germline V CDR1 and CDR2: MNHNS, SASEGT. The CDR3 spells CASTRTGRTQYF. The CDR3 region has the DNA TGTGCCAGCACCCGGACAGGGAGGACCCAGTACTTC.

In its sample, this clonotype was seen a few times. V usage is TRBV7-9 and J usage is TRBJ2-7, with 7 positions matching TRBD1. The CDR3 loop spans 15 amino acids. Germline V gene lookup returns CDR1 SEHNR and CDR2 FQNEAQ (reference sequence). The junction had 7 bases not matched to a gene; V was cut back by 3 bases and J by 2 bases. The CDR3 DNA is TGTGCCAGCAGCTTCGACAGGGAGAGGCCCTACGAGCAGTACTTC. Protein: CASSFDRERPYEQYF.

The rearrangement uses TRBV4-2 and TRBJ1-2, with D unresolved. Trimming removed 0 bases at V and 3 bases at J, with 8 bases between. Germline V gives CDR1 LGHNA, CDR2 YNFKEQ. The length of the CDR3 is 14 residues. The CDR3 spells CASSQEAVDYGYTF. CDR3 coding DNA: TGTGCCAGCAGCCAAGAAGCGGTGGACTATGGCTACACCTTC.

The chain has TRBV29-1 and TRBJ2-1, with 7 nucleotides matching TRBD1. The V gene's germline CDR1 is SQVTM and CDR2 ANQGSEA. Trimming at V came to 7 bases and at J to 12 bases, leaving 6 bases not matched to a gene. This CDR3 comprises 10 residues. The CDR3 here is CSAQYRGQFF. CDR3 DNA sequence: TGCAGCGCTCAGTACAGGGGGCAGTTCTTC.